A selection of T cell receptor beta chains follows, all from one sample in a study of identical twins. One entry per CDR3 protein results from TCRdb running MiXCR on the 5' RACE reads. The sample records 550,000 to 700,000 distinct CDR3 sequences, over 8.5% being singletons. A further study also used this sample, focusing on yellow fever vaccine responses in identical twins.

The source material was PBMCs. The source of these receptors is a woman aged 18 to 35 in good health. The conserved cysteine and the conserved F or W are not part of the CDR3 here. The D gene is left open where the match is weak. Expanded clones get a size class; other rows say once, few or many, or leave the size out.

V gene | D gene | clone size | CDR3 protein
TRBV3-1 | NA | many | ASSPQGREVRGTQY
TRBV7-8 | NA | few | ASSLDPVPRGEQF
TRBV7-9 | NA | few | ASNSASSEQY
TRBV24-1 | TRBD2 | few | ATSPRTSGYTGELF
TRBV15 | TRBD2 | NA | ATSLERWASGSDEQF
TRBV5-1 | NA | many | ASSLARVGDTQY
TRBV4-1 | NA | many | ASSQRIEFANTGELF
TRBV6-2/TRBV6-3 | TRBD1 | many | ASSPTGQGAWEAF
TRBV12-3/TRBV12-4 | TRBD2 | few | ASRESGLAGNEQF
TRBV20-1 | TRBD2 | many | SAFDTSGGTDTQY
TRBV4-1 | NA | NA | ASSQVEPRGVPRAF
TRBV15 | NA | many | ATSSDSSYEQY
TRBV3-1 | TRBD2 | NA | ASSQTQLARIDTQY
TRBV20-1 | NA | NA | SALTPRDNPYEQY
TRBV7-9 | NA | NA | ASSLAGTEQF
TRBV7-2 | NA | few | ASSLGIRAGELF
TRBV11-1 | TRBD1 | NA | ASSLEFGTGGIGTEAF
TRBV11-2 | TRBD2 | many | ASSLDWTSGRYEQY
TRBV20-1 | NA | few | SARDGRNPEQF
TRBV5-4 | TRBD1 | NA | ASSLAVGQNSYNEQF
TRBV20-1 | NA | few | SETRDGDTDTQY
TRBV6-1 | TRBD1 | NA | ASNLGRTGGVSPLH
TRBV20-1 | NA | NA | SARGANEQF
TRBV4-3 | TRBD2 | few | ASSLQIGGVPGELF
TRBV20-1 | TRBD2 | NA | SARELAGDHEQY
TRBV15 | TRBD1 | many | ATSRTAGQGSDIQY
TRBV29-1 | TRBD1 | NA | SVGGQAQNIQY
TRBV12-3/TRBV12-4 | NA | many | ASSRSRTVYGYT
TRBV3-1 | TRBD1 | NA | ASSLQLGTGGEGYT
TRBV4-3 | NA | NA | ASSQEAGARETQY
TRBV28 | TRBD2 | few | ASSRTSGVRGEQF
TRBV20-1 | TRBD2 | NA | SAKTHSGASYNEQF
TRBV25-1 | TRBD1 | few | ASRGSTGLNTEAF
TRBV5-6 | NA | NA | ASSLSAPGDTQY
TRBV12-3/TRBV12-4 | NA | many | ASSLLETQY
TRBV7-2 | NA | few | ASSFGGGEAF
TRBV6-1 | TRBD2 | NA | ASRWTSGRARDEQY
TRBV4-1 | NA | many | ASSYTEENLNQPQH
TRBV5-6 | TRBD1 | NA | ASSWRDRDNEQF
TRBV5-1 | NA | NA | ASSPSEAYEQY
TRBV5-6 | TRBD1 | NA | ASSVDQGDKETQY
TRBV10-3 | NA | many | AIKNTENIQY
TRBV6-2/TRBV6-3 | NA | NA | ASSYSVFGRRPYEQF
TRBV4-3 | TRBD2 | many | ASSQLASGSLNEQF
TRBV6-1 | NA | NA | ATLWMASGTGELF
TRBV11-2 | NA | many | ASSLPGFSTDTQY
TRBV12-3/TRBV12-4 | TRBD1 | many | ASSPTGGEAF
TRBV4-1 | NA | many | ASSQAGGELF
TRBV25-1 | TRBD1 | few | ASSERASGTGSDEQY
TRBV12-3/TRBV12-4 | NA | few | ASSWSRDNEKLF
TRBV12-3/TRBV12-4 | NA | many | ASSLGWDSSYNEQF
TRBV30 | NA | NA | AWSVGAPGDAF
TRBV15 | NA | many | ATSRDVTNNEQF